One sample yielded the 18 T cell receptor beta chains listed below, sequenced in a study of blood T cells in healthy people across ages (dated by TCRdb to the mid-2010s). Libraries were prepared through 5' RACE. The instrument given in TCRdb is Illumina HiSeq 2500. A second PCR of about 6 to 11 cycles was performed with a sample-barcoded 5' primer and a J-beta primer mix. The public reads were reprocessed in TCRdb via fastp at Q25 and MiXCR, keeping in-frame beta chains. Here each entry gathers all rows of one CDR3 protein and keeps the most common genes and DNA. The sample contains some 800,000 distinct CDR3 sequences, approximately 25% of them found a single time. The ten largest clones represent 3% to 4.5% of the sample. These data were also filed under a second study, of T cells of mothers and their children.

Sequenced input: blood. These TCRs come from a boy aged 5 to 17 in good health.

This rearrangement joins TRBV2 to TRBJ2-5; TRBD2 agrees at 7 bases. From germline, CDR1 is SNHLY and CDR2 FYNNEI. The CDR3 sequence is 17 residues long. Trimming took 7 bases from V and 4 from J; bases not matched to a gene: 18. CDR3 loop: CASNDPLAGLEGETQYF. The CDR3 DNA reads TGTGCCAGCAACGACCCATTAGCGGGCTTGGAAGGAGAGACCCAGTACTTC.

The chain couples TRBV29-1 to TRBJ2-1; 9 bases are a match to TRBD2. Germline CDR1 is SQVTM and CDR2 is ANQGSEA. The V segment lost 8 bases and the J segment 2 bases; nucleotides outside the gene matches: 10. This CDR3 region has 15 residues. Here the CDR3 reads CSLTGSGSPYNEQFF. In DNA, the CDR3 is TGCAGCCTAACTGGTAGCGGGAGTCCCTACAATGAGCAGTTCTTC.

The DNA for the CDR3 is TGTGCCAGTAGTATAGCGGCGGGAGGGGCCTACAATGAGCAGTTCTTC. Protein: CASSIAAGGAYNEQFF. This chain joins TRBV19 and TRBJ2-1; 9 bases are a match to TRBD2. The germline V gene has CDR1 LNHDA and CDR2 SQIVND (reference sequence). This CDR3 has 16 residues. V was clipped by 1 base and J by 2 bases; unmatched bases: 3.

The gene calls are TRBV29-1 and TRBJ2-3; possible D gene TRBD2, 5 bases. Trimming shortened V by 3 bases and J by 1 base, and 8 bases separated the two germline ends. The CDR3 loop spans 13 amino acids. Germline V gene lookup returns CDR1 SQVTM and CDR2 ANQGSEA. This CDR3 is CSVEDGGTDTQYF. CDR3 in DNA: TGCAGCGTTGAGGACGGGGGCACAGATACGCAGTATTTT.

CDR3 in amino acids: CASRNLGGYEQYF. The CDR3 DNA reads as TGTGCCAGCAGAAACTTGGGGGGGTACGAGCAGTACTTC. The gene calls are TRBV25-1 and TRBJ2-7, with 7 bases matching TRBD2. With 6 bases clipped from V and 4 bases from J, the junction kept 6 bases outside the gene matches. The CDR3 consists of 13 residues. The germline V gene has CDR1 MGHDK and CDR2 SYGVNS.

This clonotype was observed a few times. The chain combines TRBV28 with TRBJ2-5; no definite D call. Germline loops: CDR1 MDHEN, CDR2 SYDVKM. Trimming took 5 bases from V and 5 from J, leaving 9 bases between them. The CDR3 is made up of 12 amino acids. The CDR3 DNA reads TGTGCCAGCAGTCAAATCTGGGAGACCCAGTACTTC. Amino acids: CASSQIWETQYF.

J is TRBJ2-3 and V is TRBV20-1, with TRBD2 matching over 8 bases. The J segment lost 2 bases and the V segment lost 0 bases, leaving 10 bases of the junction unmatched. CDR3 size: 17 residues. CDR1 is DFQATT, CDR2 SNEGSKA, per germline (reference sequence). CDR3 region: CSARDQTSGANTDTQYF. The CDR3, as DNA: TGCAGTGCTAGAGATCAAACTAGCGGAGCAAACACAGATACGCAGTATTTT.

The rearrangement joins TRBV28 to TRBJ2-1; TRBD2 is a possible D gene (5 bases). The J call is doubtful: the DNA matches TRBJ2-7 better. Germline CDR1 and CDR2: MDHEN and SYDVKM. The CDR3 has 13 residues. DNA for the CDR3: TGTGCCAGCAGTTCAGGAGGTACCGACGAGCAGTACTTC. This translates into CASSSGGTDEQYF.

This clonotype showed up just a few times. The V call is TRBV12-5, the J call TRBJ2-3; the match to TRBD1 covers 7 bases. Germline CDR1 and CDR2: LGHNT and FRNRAP. J lost 3 bases, V lost 1 base, and 10 bases had no gene match. The CDR3 length is 17 residues. DNA of the CDR3: TGTGCTAGTGGTTTGGCTATAGACAGGGATGGAACAGATACGCAGTATTTT. Its protein product is CASGLAIDRDGTDTQYF.

A few counts support this clonotype. The CDR3 is CSASTEPVQETQYF. CDR3 bases: TGCAGTGCCTCTACAGAGCCAGTGCAAGAGACCCAGTACTTC. The rearrangement links TRBV20-1 to TRBJ2-5; D not certain. Trimming removed 6 bases at V and 2 bases at J, with 16 bases between. Germline V gene lookup returns CDR1 DFQATT and CDR2 SNEGSKA (reference sequence). The CDR3 contains 14 residues.

The rearrangement joins TRBV12-3 or TRBV12-4 to TRBJ1-2; no clear D. This CDR3 is 13 amino acids long. V was shortened by 5 bases and J by 6 bases, with 13 bases between the two germline ends. DNA for the CDR3: TGTGCCAGCAGTCCCGGACGCGTCAATGGCTACACCTTC. Protein sequence: CASSPGRVNGYTF.

This rearrangement joins TRBV7-6 to TRBJ2-1, with 7 bases identical to TRBD1. The end of the DNA is better explained by TRBJ2-7, so the J call may be wrong. From germline, CDR1 is SGHVS and CDR2 FNYEAQ. The CDR3 has 15 residues. CDR3 DNA: TGTGCCAGCAGCTTGCACCCGGGACAGATCTACGAGCAGTACTTC. This gives the protein CASSLHPGQIYEQYF.

The V gene is TRBV9, the J gene TRBJ2-1; D is possibly TRBD1 or TRBD2 (5 bases each). CDR1 and CDR2 from the germline V gene are SGDLS and YYNGEE. V was trimmed by 3 bases and J by 7 bases, leaving 17 bases between them. The CDR3 runs 15 residues. The CDR3 DNA reads as TGTGCCAGCAGCGGAAGATCCGGGACGTTTAATGAGCAGTTCTTC. Its translation is CASSGRSGTFNEQFF.

The chain links TRBV7-9 to TRBJ1-6; D is undetermined. In germline, CDR1 is SEHNR, CDR2 FQNEAQ (reference sequence). V was clipped by 5 bases and J by 9 bases, with 8 bases between them. The length of the CDR3 is 12 residues. The CDR3 nucleotides read TGTGCCAGCAGCCTTCCTAGTTCACCCCTCCACTTT. Translated: CASSLPSSPLHF.

The CDR3 DNA sequence: TGCAGCGTTATACAGGGTCGCGCCTACGAGCAGTACTTC. Translating it yields CSVIQGRAYEQYF. V usage is TRBV29-1 and J usage is TRBJ2-7, with D maybe TRBD1 (6 bases). V was pared by 5 bases and J by 2 bases, with 13 bases between. Germline CDR1 and CDR2: SQVTM and ANQGSEA. The CDR3 covers 13 residues.

In its sample, this clonotype was seen a few times. CDR3 protein: CSVVGYGYTF. The CDR3 DNA is TGCAGCGTTGTCGGCTATGGCTACACCTTC. This chain uses TRBV29-1 with TRBJ1-2; D gene uncertain. Looked up from germline, CDR1 is SQVTM and CDR2 is ANQGSEA. V lost 4 bases, J lost 4 bases, and 4 bases lay in between. This CDR3 is 10 amino acids long.

The chain couples TRBV11-2 to TRBJ2-7; D might be TRBD2 (6 bases). The V end lost 0 bases, the J end lost 7 bases, and 10 bases lay between the germline ends. The CDR3 loop spans 13 amino acids. Germline CDR1 and CDR2: SGHAT and FQNNGV. CDR3 in DNA: TGTGCCAGCAGCTTAGATTGGGGGGTTGAGCAGTACTTC. Residues: CASSLDWGVEQYF.

V usage is TRBV6-5 and J usage is TRBJ1-1; TRBD1 aligns across 9 bases. Germline V CDR1 and CDR2: MNHEY, SVGAGI. J lost 8 bases, V lost 2 bases, and 3 bases had no gene match. CDR3 length: 13 amino acids. CDR3 loop: CASSYNRGQEAFF. CDR3 coding DNA: TGTGCCAGCAGTTACAACAGGGGGCAAGAAGCTTTCTTT.